The next 11 T cell receptor beta chains were all read from a single sample in a study of T cell responses to AZD1222 COVID-19 vaccine. Sequenced by immunoSEQ multiplex PCR; TCRdb stores in-frame clones only, minus some. The table shows 180,000 or so clones, with about 88% occurring only once. The sequencing here drew on peripheral blood, taken on day 0 of AZD1222 vaccination. The receptor source for this set is an adult in good health.

This rearrangement joins TRBV28 to TRBJ1-1; D possibly corresponds to TRBD1 (5 bases). The V end was cut by 8 bases, the J end by 0 bases, with 19 bases between. The germline gives CDR1 MDHEN, CDR2 SYDVKM. This CDR3 is 16 amino acids long. CDR3 amino acids: CASPPGGVLMNTEAFF. Written as DNA, the CDR3 is TGTGCCAGCCCTCCCGGAGGGGTTCTTATGAACACTGAAGCTTTCTTT. The full variable domain, with the rest looked up from reference TRBV28 and TRBJ1-1, is DVKVTQSSRYLVKRTGEKVFLECVQDMDHENMFWYRQDPGLGLRLIYFSYDVKMKEKGDIPEGYSVSREKKERFSLILESASTNQTSMYLCASPPGGVLMNTEAFFGQGTRLTVV.

The chain has TRBV10-3 and TRBJ1-1; no clear D. The CDR3 has 13 residues. V lost 6 bases and J 3 bases, leaving 11 bases between the germline ends. Germline V CDR1 and CDR2: ENHRY, SYGVKD. This CDR3 is CAISDPTHTEAFF. As DNA, the CDR3 is TGTGCCATCAGCGACCCTACACACACTGAAGCTTTCTTT.

The chain employs TRBV10-3 and TRBJ1-1; D may be TRBD1 (6 bases). The V end lost 4 bases, the J end lost 3 bases, and 12 bases lay between the germline ends. The germline V gene has CDR1 ENHRY and CDR2 SYGVKD. The CDR3 sequence is 14 residues long. CDR3 region: CAISVEGGDTEAFF. The CDR3 bases are TGTGCCATCAGTGTGGAGGGGGGGGACACTGAAGCTTTCTTT.

The J gene is TRBJ2-7, the V gene TRBV10-3; 12 nucleotides match TRBD1. J lost 0 bases, V lost 3 bases, and 9 bases had no gene match. Germline-derived CDR1 and CDR2 are ENHRY and SYGVKD. The CDR3 extends over 18 amino acids. The CDR3 sequence: CAISETGTGGPNSYEQYF. CDR3 sequence (DNA): TGTGCCATCAGTGAAACGGGGACAGGGGGCCCTAACTCCTACGAGCAGTACTTC.

Of note for this clone: The junction does not match germline at one end; this may be a read error. This chain joins TRBV19 and TRBJ1-2; 7 nucleotides align to TRBD1. The CDR3 is made up of 15 amino acids. Germline loops: CDR1 LNHDA, CDR2 SQIVND (reference sequence). Here the CDR3 DNA reads TGTACCAGTAGTATAGTTGCGACAGGGCACTATGGCTACACCTTC. Its protein product is CTSSIVATGHYGYTF. The variable domain in full, completed from reference TRBV19 and TRBJ1-2, reads DGGITQSPKYLFRKEGQNVTLSCEQNLNHDAMYWYRQDPGQGLRLIYYSQIVNDFQKGDIAEGYSVSREKKESFPLTVTSAQKNPTAFYLCTSSIVATGHYGYTFGSGTRLTVV.

The V call is TRBV10-1, the J call TRBJ2-1; 7 positions match TRBD2. With 9 bases clipped from V and 9 bases from J, the junction kept 11 bases outside the gene matches. The germline gives CDR1 WNHNN, CDR2 SYGVQD (reference sequence). The CDR3 is 13 amino acids. This CDR3 is CASATRGSAEQFF. In nucleotides, the CDR3 is TGCGCCAGTGCTACGCGGGGGAGCGCTGAGCAGTTCTTC.

The V and J genes are TRBV2 and TRBJ1-5; weak D call: TRBD1 (5 bases). CDR3 size: 14 residues. Germline V gene lookup returns CDR1 SNHLY and CDR2 FYNNEI. The V end lost 3 bases, the J end lost 11 bases, and 17 bases lay between the germline ends. In nucleotides, the CDR3 is TGTGCCAGCAGTGACTTCGTCAGGGAAGGTACCCAGCATTTT. This gives the protein CASSDFVREGTQHF.

The chain employs TRBV5-6 and TRBJ1-2; 8 bases agree with TRBD1. Germline-derived CDR1 and CDR2 are SGHDT and YYEEEE. The V gene end was trimmed by 3 bases and the J gene end by 8 bases; junction bases not matched to a gene: 6. This CDR3 region has 13 residues. Written as DNA, the CDR3 is TGTGCCAGCAGCTATCAGGGGGCGCGCGGCTACACCTTC. Protein product: CASSYQGARGYTF.

The rearrangement links TRBV5-4 to TRBJ2-1, with 10 positions matching TRBD1. Germline CDR1 SGHNT, CDR2 YYREEE (reference sequence). The J segment lost 7 bases and the V segment lost 4 bases, leaving 5 bases of the junction unmatched. The CDR3 runs 14 residues. The CDR3 sequence: CASSGGQGRNEQFF. For the CDR3, the DNA is TGTGCCAGCAGCGGGGGACAGGGGCGGAATGAGCAGTTCTTC.

The V and J genes are TRBV28 and TRBJ1-4; tentatively, D is TRBD1 (6 bases). This CDR3 contains 14 residues. Between the trimmed V and J ends, which lost 8 bases and 9 bases, there was a span of 19 bases. Germline V lookup: CDR1 MDHEN, CDR2 SYDVKM. CDR3 sequence (DNA): TGTGCCAGCTTAAAGGGGGGGACCAGGAAAAAACTGTTTTTT. As protein: CASLKGGTRKKLFF.

The chain is built from TRBV28 and TRBJ1-2; 7 nucleotides agree with TRBD1. The CDR3 is 13 amino acids. Germline V lookup: CDR1 MDHEN, CDR2 SYDVKM. The trim removed 8 bases at V and 4 bases at J, leaving 7 bases unmatched. The CDR3 nucleotides are TGTGCCAGCCTTACAGGGGACGGCTATGGCTACACCTTC. Its protein product is CASLTGDGYGYTF.